This TCR beta chain emerged from a study of regulatory T cells in long-lasting Graves disease. Study summary: The study counted Graves' disease as persistent given over 5 years of antithyroid drugs and positive TSH receptor antibodies. Findings and caveats of the study: Having only a small sample size may have limited accuracy. TRBV28 was favored in persistent disease, as were TRBJ1-2 and TRBJ2-5. No thyroid tissue was studied; the work used peripheral blood only.

Library construction for TCR beta used iRepertoire HTBI primers and Arm-PCR of CDR3 regions. TCRdb re-derived calls from the multiplex PCR reads in MiXCR, one entry per CDR3 protein. The sample contains a few hundred thousand distinct CDR3 sequences, approximately 20% of which appear only once. There are a few counts of this clonotype. The antigen remains unidentified. This CDR3 is built from 12 residues. Trimming removed 7 bases from V and 2 bases from J, with 8 bases in between. CDR1 and CDR2 (germline): SGHDN, FVKESK. Sample time point: persistent/refractory GD, antithyroid drugs over 5 years with positive TRAb. TCR sequences were obtained from RNA taken from PBMCs.

Sequenced material: peripheral blood mononuclear cells (PBMCs), taken when the disease was refractory, from a patient treated with antithyroid drugs. The origin of this receptor is a female donor with Graves disease. The chain recombines TRBV14 with TRBJ2-5, with no clear D. CDR3 sequence: CASISIQETQYF. The CDR3 DNA reads as TGTGCCAGCATTTCCATTCAAGAGACCCAGTACTTC.